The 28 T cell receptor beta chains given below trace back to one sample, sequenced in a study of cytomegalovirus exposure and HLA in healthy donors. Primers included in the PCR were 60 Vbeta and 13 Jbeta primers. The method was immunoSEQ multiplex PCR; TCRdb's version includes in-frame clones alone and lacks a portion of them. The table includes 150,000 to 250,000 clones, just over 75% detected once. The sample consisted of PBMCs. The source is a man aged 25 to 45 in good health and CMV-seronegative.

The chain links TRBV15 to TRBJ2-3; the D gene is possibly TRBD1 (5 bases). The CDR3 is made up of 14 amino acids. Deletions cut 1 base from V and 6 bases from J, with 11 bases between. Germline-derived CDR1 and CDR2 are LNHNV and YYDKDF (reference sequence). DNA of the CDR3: TGTGCCACCAGCAGAGTGGGGAAGGGGGATACGCAGTATTTT. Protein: CATSRVGKGDTQYF.

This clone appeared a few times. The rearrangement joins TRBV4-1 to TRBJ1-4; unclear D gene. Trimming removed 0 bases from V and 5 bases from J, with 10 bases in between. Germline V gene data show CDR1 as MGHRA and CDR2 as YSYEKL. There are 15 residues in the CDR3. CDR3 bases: TGCGCCAGCAGCCAAGATCAACAGATAAATGAAAAACTGTTTTTT. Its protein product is CASSQDQQINEKLFF.

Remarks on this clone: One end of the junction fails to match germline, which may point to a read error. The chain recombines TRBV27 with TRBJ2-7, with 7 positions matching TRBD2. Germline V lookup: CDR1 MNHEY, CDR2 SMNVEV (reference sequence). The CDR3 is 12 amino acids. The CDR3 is CASSSGLVTYIF. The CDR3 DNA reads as TGTGCCAGCAGTTCCGGACTAGTAACTTATATCTTC.

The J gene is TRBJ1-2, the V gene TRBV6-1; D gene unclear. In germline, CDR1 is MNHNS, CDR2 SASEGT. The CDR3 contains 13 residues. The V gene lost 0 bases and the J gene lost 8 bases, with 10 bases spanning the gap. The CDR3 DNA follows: TGTGCCAGCAGTGAAGCGCCCCGACTAGGCTACACCTTC. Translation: CASSEAPRLGYTF.

CDR3 sequence (DNA): TGTGCCAGCAGTGTGCCCCGGGGGACTAGAAATTCACCCCTCCACTTT. Its protein product is CASSVPRGTRNSPLHF. V usage is TRBV28 and J usage is TRBJ1-6, with D tentatively TRBD1 (5 bases). The germline V gene has CDR1 MDHEN and CDR2 SYDVKM. Deletions cut 5 bases from V and 7 bases from J, with 18 bases between. The CDR3 sequence is 16 residues long.

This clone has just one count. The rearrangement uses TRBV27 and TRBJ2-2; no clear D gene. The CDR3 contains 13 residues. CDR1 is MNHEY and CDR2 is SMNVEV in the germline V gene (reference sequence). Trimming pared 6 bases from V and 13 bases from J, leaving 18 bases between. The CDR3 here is CASSLALLGPLFF. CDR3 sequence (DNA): TGTGCCAGCAGCCTGGCCCTTCTAGGTCCGCTGTTTTTT.

The chain's CDR3 is CASSQGLGGRAYEQYF. CDR3 bases: TGCGCCAGCAGCCAAGGCCTAGGCGGGAGGGCCTACGAGCAGTACTTC. The rearrangement joins TRBV4-1 to TRBJ2-7; TRBD2 matches at 9 bases. With 1 base clipped from V and 2 bases from J, the junction kept 6 bases outside the gene matches. The CDR3 consists of 16 residues. Germline CDR1 is MGHRA and CDR2 is YSYEKL.

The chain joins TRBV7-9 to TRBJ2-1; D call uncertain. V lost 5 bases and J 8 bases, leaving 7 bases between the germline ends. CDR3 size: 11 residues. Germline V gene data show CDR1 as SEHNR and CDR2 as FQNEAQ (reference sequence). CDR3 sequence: CASSRMYEQFF. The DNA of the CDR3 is TGTGCCAGCAGCCGTATGTATGAGCAGTTCTTC. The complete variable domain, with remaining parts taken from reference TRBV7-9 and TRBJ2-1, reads DTGVSQNPRHKITKRGQNVTFRCDPISEHNRLYWYRQTLGQGPEFLTYFQNEAQLEKSRLLSDRFSAERPKGSFSTLEIQRTEQGDSAMYLCASSRMYEQFFGPGTRLTVL.

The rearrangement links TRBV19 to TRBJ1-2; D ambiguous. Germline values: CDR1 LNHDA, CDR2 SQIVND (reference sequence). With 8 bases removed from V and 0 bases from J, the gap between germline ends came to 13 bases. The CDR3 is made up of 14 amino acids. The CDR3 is CASWTLGANYGYTF. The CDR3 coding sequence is TGTGCCAGTTGGACCCTCGGGGCTAACTATGGCTACACCTTC.

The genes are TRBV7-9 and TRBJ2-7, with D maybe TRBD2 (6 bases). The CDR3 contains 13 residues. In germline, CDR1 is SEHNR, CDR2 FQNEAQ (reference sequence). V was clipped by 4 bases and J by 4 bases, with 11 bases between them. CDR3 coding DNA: TGTGCCAGCAGCTGGGGGGATGCTTACGAGCAGTACTTC. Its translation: CASSWGDAYEQYF.

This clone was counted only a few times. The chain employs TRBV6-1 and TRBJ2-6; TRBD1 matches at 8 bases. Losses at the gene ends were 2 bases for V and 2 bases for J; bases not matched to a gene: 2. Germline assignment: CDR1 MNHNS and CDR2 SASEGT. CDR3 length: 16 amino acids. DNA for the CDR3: TGTGCCAGCAGTGAATGGACAGGGCCTGGGGCCAACGTCCTGACTTTC. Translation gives CASSEWTGPGANVLTF.

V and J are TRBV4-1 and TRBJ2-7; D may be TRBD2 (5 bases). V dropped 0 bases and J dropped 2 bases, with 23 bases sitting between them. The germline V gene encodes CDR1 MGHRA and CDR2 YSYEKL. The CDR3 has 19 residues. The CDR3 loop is CASSQETSRGGGLPYEQYF. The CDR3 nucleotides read TGCGCCAGCAGCCAAGAAACCTCCCGAGGTGGAGGCCTCCCCTACGAGCAGTACTTC.

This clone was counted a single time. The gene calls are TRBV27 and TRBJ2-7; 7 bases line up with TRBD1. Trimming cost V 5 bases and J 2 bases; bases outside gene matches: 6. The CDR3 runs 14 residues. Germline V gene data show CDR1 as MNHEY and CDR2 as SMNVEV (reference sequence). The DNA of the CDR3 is TGTGCCAGCAGTGTCCGGGACAGTACCTACGAGCAGTACTTC. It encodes CASSVRDSTYEQYF.

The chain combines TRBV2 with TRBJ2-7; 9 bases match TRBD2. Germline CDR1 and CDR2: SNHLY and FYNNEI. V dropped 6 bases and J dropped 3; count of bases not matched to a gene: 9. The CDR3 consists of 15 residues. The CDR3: CASSPPLAGNYEQYF. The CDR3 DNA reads TGTGCCAGCAGCCCACCCCTAGCGGGGAACTACGAGCAGTACTTC.

In DNA, the CDR3 is TGTGCCAGTAGGCTGTTTTTGGGGGGTAACTACGAGCAGTACTTC. It translates to CASRLFLGGNYEQYF. This chain links TRBV11-2 with TRBJ2-7; tentatively, D is TRBD2 (6 bases). Trimming pared 9 bases from V and 3 bases from J, leaving 21 bases between. Germline V gene sequence: CDR1 SGHAT, CDR2 FQNNGV. This CDR3 has 15 residues.

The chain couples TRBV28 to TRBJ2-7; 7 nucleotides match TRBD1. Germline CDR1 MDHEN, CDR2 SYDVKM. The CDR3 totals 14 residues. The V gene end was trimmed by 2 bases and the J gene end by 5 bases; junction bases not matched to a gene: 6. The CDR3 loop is CASSLRQGGHEQYF. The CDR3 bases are TGTGCCAGCAGTTTAAGACAGGGCGGGCACGAGCAGTACTTC.

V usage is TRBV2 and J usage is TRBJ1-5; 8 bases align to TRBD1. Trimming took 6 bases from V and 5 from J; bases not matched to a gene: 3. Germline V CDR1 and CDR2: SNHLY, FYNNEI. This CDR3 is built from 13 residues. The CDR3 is CASSEQGDQPQHF. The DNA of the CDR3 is TGTGCCAGCAGCGAACAGGGGGATCAGCCCCAGCATTTT.

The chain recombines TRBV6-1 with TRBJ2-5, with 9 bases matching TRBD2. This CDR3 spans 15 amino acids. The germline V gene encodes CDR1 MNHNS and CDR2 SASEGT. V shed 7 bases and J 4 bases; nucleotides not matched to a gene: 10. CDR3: CASIWIAGVVETQYF. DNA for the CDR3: TGTGCCAGCATATGGATAGCGGGAGTTGTAGAGACCCAGTACTTC.

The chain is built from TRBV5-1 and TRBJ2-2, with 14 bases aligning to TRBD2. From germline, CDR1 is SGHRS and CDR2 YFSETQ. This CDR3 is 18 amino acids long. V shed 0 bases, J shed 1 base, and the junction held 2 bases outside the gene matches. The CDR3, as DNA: TGCGCCAGCAGCTTGGAGGGACTAGCGGGGGTGAACACCGGGGAGCTGTTTTTT. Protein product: CASSLEGLAGVNTGELFF.

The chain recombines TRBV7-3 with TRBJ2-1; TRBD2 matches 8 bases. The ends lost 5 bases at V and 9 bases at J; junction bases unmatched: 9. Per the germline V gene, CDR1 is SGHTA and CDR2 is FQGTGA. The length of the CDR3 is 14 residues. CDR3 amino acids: CASSVQAGEGEQFF. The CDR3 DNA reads TGTGCCAGCAGCGTACAAGCGGGAGAAGGTGAGCAGTTCTTC.

Here the CDR3 DNA reads TGCGCCAGCAGCTTGGGCCAGGGGGAGACAGATACGCAGTATTTT. This encodes CASSLGQGETDTQYF. The gene calls are TRBV5-1 and TRBJ2-3; 7 bases are a match to TRBD1. Germline CDR1 reads SGHRS; CDR2 reads YFSETQ. V was pared by 0 bases and J by 3 bases, with 4 bases of the junction left unmatched. CDR3 length: 15 residues.

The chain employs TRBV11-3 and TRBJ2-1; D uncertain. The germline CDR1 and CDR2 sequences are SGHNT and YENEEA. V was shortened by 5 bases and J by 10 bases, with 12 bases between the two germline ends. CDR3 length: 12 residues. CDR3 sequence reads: CASSPRSREQFF. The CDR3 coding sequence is TGTGCCAGCAGCCCCCGTTCGCGAGAGCAGTTCTTC.

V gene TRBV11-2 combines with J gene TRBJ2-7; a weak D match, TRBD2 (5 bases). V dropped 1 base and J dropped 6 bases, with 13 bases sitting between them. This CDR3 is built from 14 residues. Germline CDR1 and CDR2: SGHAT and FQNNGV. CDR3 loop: CASSLGLNGLEQYF. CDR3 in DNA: TGTGCCAGCAGCTTAGGCCTAAATGGACTCGAGCAGTACTTC. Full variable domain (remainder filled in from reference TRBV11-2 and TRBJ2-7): EAGVAQSPRYKIIEKRQSVAFWCNPISGHATLYWYQQILGQGPKLLIQFQNNGVVDDSQLPKDRFSAERLKGVDSTLKIQPAKLEDSAVYLCASSLGLNGLEQYFGPGTRLTVT.

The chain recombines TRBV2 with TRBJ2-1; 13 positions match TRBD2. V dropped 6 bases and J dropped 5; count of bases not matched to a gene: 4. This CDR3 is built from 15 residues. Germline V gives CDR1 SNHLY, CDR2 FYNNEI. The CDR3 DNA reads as TGTGCCAGCAGACAGACTAGCGGGAGGAACAATGAGCAGTTCTTC. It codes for CASRQTSGRNNEQFF.

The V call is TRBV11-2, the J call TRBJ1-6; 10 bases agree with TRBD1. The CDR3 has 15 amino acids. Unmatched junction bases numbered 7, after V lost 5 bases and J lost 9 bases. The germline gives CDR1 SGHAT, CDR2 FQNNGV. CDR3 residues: CASSPRTGGASPLHF. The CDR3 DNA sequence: TGTGCCAGCAGCCCTCGGACAGGGGGAGCTTCACCCCTCCACTTT.

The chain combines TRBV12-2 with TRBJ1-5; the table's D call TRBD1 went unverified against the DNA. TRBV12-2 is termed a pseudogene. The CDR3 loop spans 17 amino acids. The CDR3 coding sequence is TGTGCAAGTCGCTTAGAGAGAAACACAGGGTCGTATCAGCCCCAGCATTTT. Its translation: CASRLERNTGSYQPQHF.

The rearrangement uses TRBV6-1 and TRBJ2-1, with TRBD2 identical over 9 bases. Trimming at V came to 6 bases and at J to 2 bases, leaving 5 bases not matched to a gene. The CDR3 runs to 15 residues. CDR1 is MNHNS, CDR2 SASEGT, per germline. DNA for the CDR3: TGTGCCAGCAGAAGTAGCGGGAGTGCCTACAATGAGCAGTTCTTC. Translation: CASRSSGSAYNEQFF.

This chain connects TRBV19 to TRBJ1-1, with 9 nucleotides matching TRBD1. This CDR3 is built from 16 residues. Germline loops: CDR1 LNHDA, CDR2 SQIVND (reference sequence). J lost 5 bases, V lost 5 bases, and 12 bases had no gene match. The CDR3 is CASSRYGTGLSTEAFF. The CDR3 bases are TGTGCCAGTAGTCGCTACGGGACAGGGCTTTCAACTGAAGCTTTCTTT.